This T cell receptor beta chain was sequenced for a study of blood T cell repertoires in COVID-19 (dated by TCRdb to the early 2020s). About the study as a whole: Collaborator samples came from the United States, Italy and Spain and covered acute and convalescent phases of COVID-19. The prospective study material was composed of cDNA or gDNA derived from T cells, B-cell-depleted T cells, or PBMCs. Subjects who had been exposed to COVID-19, were actively infected with it, or had recovered from it provided the deeply sampled blood TCRbeta repertoires that made up the dataset. The repertoires were released in a freely available public database intended as a resource for research on the immune response to SARS-CoV-2. Samples came from the ongoing ImmuneRACE study (first 160 participants) plus 1,254 subjects from 6 global collaborators. The sample metadata nearly always contained a de-identified subject ID, COVID-19 status, age in years and sex. HLA class I and class II types, where available, came from metadata supplied by the sample provider rather than from assay-based typing. What the authors observed across the whole study: The amount of clinical and demographic metadata varied by source and participant and was provided uncurated.

Each collaborating institution followed its own protocols to collect whole blood in K2EDTA tubes. For TCRbeta analysis, collaborator samples were shipped as frozen whole blood, as isolated PBMCs, or as DNA extracted from either sample type. In regard to this clone: Which antigen it targets is not known. No qualities accompany the bases; no much larger clone lies one base away.

The immunoSEQ Assay, a bias-controlled multiplex PCR, was used to amplify TCRbeta CDR3 regions from genomic DNA. The authors' analysis ran thus. Within the assay, amplification of reference gene primers was used to estimate how many nucleated cells each sample contained. To quantify the absolute abundance of each unique TCRbeta CDR3 rearrangement, sequence reads were collapsed and filtered. For each sample, productive Simpson clonality was calculated by taking the square root of Simpson's diversity index across productive rearrangements. TCRdb provides this immuneACCESS table in a form limited to in-frame rearrangements. Some clones are lacking; in checked studies, under half of them reflect an unresolved V gene, and why the rest are absent is not known. That table furnishes V, J and clone size, whereas the DNA furnished D and trimming. The sample profile shows 150,000 to 200,000 clones; 70% to 90% of them were found once. Approximately 5.6% of the sample rests with the top ten.

The junction shows trimming of 2 bases on V and 0 bases on J, plus 10 bases between the germline ends. CDR1 and CDR2, per the germline V gene, are MNHEY and SVGAGI. Inclusive of the bounding cysteine and phenylalanine, the CDR3 is 16 residues long. CDR3 DNA only is kept here, 48 bases in frame from base 1. The sequenced sample was peripheral blood. This TCR came from a man aged 40-49 years with active or convalescent COVID-19. In this chain, TRBV6-5 is recombined with TRBJ1-4, with the identity of the D gene unclear. The DNA sequence is given as TGTGCCAGCAGTTACCCCATGGGAGCAACTAATGAAAAACTGTTTTTT. This is translated as CASSYPMGATNEKLFF.